Listed here are 22 T cell receptor beta chains from one sample, sequenced in a study of long-term antiretroviral therapy in people with HIV. Version v3.0 of the immunoSEQ assay was performed at survey level. The data were produced by immunoSEQ multiplex PCR, yet TCRdb's version contains in-frame clones alone and is incomplete. The sample has 20,000 to 25,000 clones, 85% to 95% seen once. The sample was unsorted PBMCs, taken 7.6 years after starting antiretroviral therapy. These TCRs come from a woman aged 40 to 50 with HIV.

The gene calls are TRBV7-2 and TRBJ1-2; TRBD1 might be the D (6 bases). Germline V gene sequence: CDR1 SGHTA, CDR2 FQGNSA. This CDR3 is 17 amino acids long. V was shortened by 2 bases and J by 5 bases, with 21 bases between the two germline ends. CDR3 in amino acids: CASSLQNLRGGGYGYTF. The CDR3, as DNA: TGTGCCAGCAGCTTACAAAACTTGCGGGGAGGGGGTTATGGCTACACCTTC.

The V and J genes are TRBV6-5 and TRBJ1-1; TRBD1 agrees at 7 bases. Per germline, CDR1 MNHEY and CDR2 SVGAGI. After removal of 7 bases from V and 8 bases from J, the junction contained 4 bases not matched to a gene. The CDR3 extends over 11 amino acids. The CDR3 sequence: CASTAGQEAFF. CDR3 sequence (DNA): TGTGCCAGCACCGCGGGACAGGAAGCTTTCTTT.

The gene calls are TRBV7-2 and TRBJ2-1; TRBD1 matches 9 bases. V lost 5 bases to trimming and J lost 2 bases; unmatched junction nucleotides: 4. This CDR3 region has 15 residues. The germline V gene encodes CDR1 SGHTA and CDR2 FQGNSA. CDR3 sequence reads: CASSGTGGTYNEQFF. The CDR3 coding sequence is TGTGCCAGCAGCGGTACAGGGGGCACCTACAATGAGCAGTTCTTC.

This sequence joins TRBV7-9 and TRBJ1-2; a possible D gene is TRBD1 (5 bases). The V gene's germline CDR1 is SEHNR and CDR2 FQNEAQ (reference sequence). V lost 2 bases and J lost 6, with 13 bases in between. CDR3 size: 14 residues. CDR3 region: CASSLNPEGNGYTF. DNA for the CDR3: TGTGCCAGCAGCTTAAATCCCGAGGGGAATGGCTACACCTTC.

The V call is TRBV5-1, the J call TRBJ1-1; D uncertain. Germline lookup yields CDR1 SGHRS and CDR2 YFSETQ. The CDR3 runs to 16 residues. V was trimmed by 1 base and J by 0 bases, leaving 13 bases between them. The CDR3 bases are TGCGCCAGCAGCTTGAGTCAGGTAAACATGAACACTGAAGCTTTCTTT. Its protein is CASSLSQVNMNTEAFF.

The chain is built from TRBV27 and TRBJ2-7; 9 bases are shared with TRBD1. Per the germline V gene, CDR1 is MNHEY and CDR2 is SMNVEV (reference sequence). V dropped 6 bases and J dropped 2; count of bases not matched to a gene: 20. This CDR3 spans 19 amino acids. The CDR3 DNA reads TGTGCCAGCAGCCTCACGGCGGGACAGGGCCTCGCCTCGGCCTACGAGCAGTACTTC. Translated: CASSLTAGQGLASAYEQYF.

The rearrangement joins TRBV11-2 to TRBJ2-5; 9 bases map to TRBD1. Trimming took 2 bases from V and 11 from J; bases not matched to a gene: 12. The CDR3 runs 15 residues. Per the germline V gene, CDR1 is SGHAT and CDR2 is FQNNGV. The CDR3 nucleotides are TGTGCCAGCAGCTTACGGGACAGGGTTGAAGGAGAGCAGTACTTC. Its protein product is CASSLRDRVEGEQYF.

V usage is TRBV19 and J usage is TRBJ1-6; D unclear. Looked up from germline, CDR1 is LNHDA and CDR2 is SQIVND (reference sequence). Trimming took off 0 bases at V and 11 bases at J, with 11 bases between the two ends. The CDR3 has 14 amino acids. The CDR3 DNA follows: TGTGCCAGTAGTATAGAAGGACCCAATCCACCCCTCCACTTT. Translating gives CASSIEGPNPPLHF.

V and J are TRBV7-2 and TRBJ1-1, with no clear D. This CDR3 spans 13 amino acids. The V end lost 2 bases, the J end lost 5 bases, and 9 bases lay between the germline ends. Germline CDR1 SGHTA, CDR2 FQGNSA. CDR3 in amino acids: CASSLYGGTEAFF. CDR3 nucleotide sequence: TGTGCCAGCAGCTTATACGGTGGAACTGAAGCTTTCTTT.

The chain has TRBV6-5 and TRBJ1-2; D is unclear. The CDR3 spans 12 residues. V gave up 6 bases and J gave up 7 bases, with 12 bases separating them. Germline loops: CDR1 MNHEY, CDR2 SVGAGI. CDR3 sequence (DNA): TGTGCCAGCAGAACACGGATTGGTGGCTACACCTTC. Translated: CASRTRIGGYTF.

V gene TRBV10-3 combines with J gene TRBJ2-7; D possibly uses TRBD1 or TRBD2 (6 bases each). Germline V lookup: CDR1 ENHRY, CDR2 SYGVKD. The length of the CDR3 is 14 residues. V gave up 6 bases and J gave up 5 bases, with 17 bases separating them. DNA of the CDR3: TGTGCCATCAGACAGGGTGAGGGGGGAAACGAGCAGTACTTC. This sequence encodes CAIRQGEGGNEQYF.

V is TRBV5-1 and J is TRBJ2-5, with 9 bases that match TRBD1. V shed 4 bases, J shed 2 bases, and the junction held 12 bases outside the gene matches. CDR1 is SGHRS and CDR2 is YFSETQ in the germline V gene. The CDR3 runs to 17 residues. This CDR3 is CASSHGVGTGRQETQYF. In DNA, the CDR3 is TGCGCCAGCAGCCATGGAGTCGGGACAGGGCGGCAAGAGACCCAGTACTTC.

The chain links TRBV9 to TRBJ1-4; D gene unclear. CDR1 and CDR2 (germline): SGDLS, YYNGEE. The V gene lost 3 bases and the J gene lost 6 bases, with 9 bases spanning the gap. This CDR3 spans 13 amino acids. The CDR3: CASSARPDEKLFF. DNA for the CDR3: TGTGCCAGCAGCGCGCGACCAGATGAAAAACTGTTTTTT.

The V and J genes are TRBV7-9 and TRBJ1-1, with D tentatively TRBD1 (5 bases). Germline V gene lookup returns CDR1 SEHNR and CDR2 FQNEAQ (reference sequence). Trimming removed 6 bases from V and 0 bases from J, with 8 bases in between. The CDR3 has 13 residues. CDR3 residues: CASSGGLNTEAFF. The CDR3 DNA follows: TGTGCCAGCAGTGGGGGATTGAACACTGAAGCTTTCTTT. Looking up the rest from reference TRBV7-9 and TRBJ1-1 gives the full variable domain: DTGVSQNPRHKITKRGQNVTFRCDPISEHNRLYWYRQTLGQGPEFLTYFQNEAQLEKSRLLSDRFSAERPKGSFSTLEIQRTEQGDSAMYLCASSGGLNTEAFFGQGTRLTVV.

The chain links TRBV6-5 to TRBJ1-4; TRBD1 aligns across 11 bases. Germline trimming cut 5 bases from V and 7 bases from J; bases unmatched to any gene: 3. CDR1 is MNHEY and CDR2 is SVGAGI in the germline V gene. The length of the CDR3 is 14 residues. The CDR3 DNA sequence: TGTGCCAGCAGTCCGGACAGGGGGCGTGAAAAACTGTTTTTT. Protein: CASSPDRGREKLFF.

This clone turned up a few times. The V and J genes are TRBV4-1 and TRBJ1-5, with D maybe TRBD1 (6 bases). The germline V gene encodes CDR1 MGHRA and CDR2 YSYEKL. Trimming took 0 bases from V and 7 from J, leaving 19 bases between them. This CDR3 has 17 residues. CDR3 nucleotides: TGCGCCAGCAGCCAAGATGGGGGCCGTGGGTCGGAGCAGCCCCAGCATTTT. Protein sequence: CASSQDGGRGSEQPQHF.

The chain carries TRBV6-5 and TRBJ1-2; D unclear. CDR3 length: 14 amino acids. Per the germline V gene, CDR1 is MNHEY and CDR2 is SVGAGI. The ends were cut back, 4 bases at V and 0 bases at J, with 9 bases in the middle. CDR3 protein: CASSSSGTNYGYTF. The CDR3 DNA reads TGTGCCAGCAGTTCCTCGGGGACTAACTATGGCTACACCTTC.

This clone was observed a handful of times. In DNA form, the CDR3 reads TGTGCCAGCTCACCACCGGTCCGGTCAGATACGCAGTATTTT. It encodes CASSPPVRSDTQYF. V and J are TRBV18 and TRBJ2-3; no reliable D call. From germline, CDR1 is KGHSH and CDR2 LQKENI. There are 14 residues in the CDR3. Trimming shortened V by 0 bases and J by 4 bases, and 8 bases separated the two germline ends. Full variable domain (remainder filled in from reference TRBV18 and TRBJ2-3): NAGVMQNPRHLVRRRGQEARLRCSPMKGHSHVYWYRQLPEEGLKFMVYLQKENIIDESGMPKERFSAEFPKEGPSILRIQQVVRGDSAAYFCASSPPVRSDTQYFGPGTRLTVL.

CDR3 nucleotide sequence: TGTGCCAGCAGTGAACTAGCGGCTACCTACGAGCAGTACTTC. This encodes CASSELAATYEQYF. The chain links TRBV2 to TRBJ2-7, with 7 positions matching TRBD2. CDR1 SNHLY and CDR2 FYNNEI come from the germline V gene. The V and J ends lost 2 bases and 2 bases, in that order; junction bases with no gene match: 3. The CDR3 length is 14 residues. The variable domain in full, with the rest retrieved from reference TRBV2 and TRBJ2-7, is EPEVTQTPSHQVTQMGQEVILRCVPISNHLYFYWYRQILGQKVEFLVSFYNNEISEKSEIFDDQFSVERPDGSNFTLKIRSTKLEDSAMYFCASSELAATYEQYFGPGTRLTVT.

CDR3 sequence reads: CASSSGQGAGGTGELFF. CDR3 DNA: TGTGCCAGCAGCTCGGGACAGGGGGCTGGGGGGACCGGGGAGCTGTTTTTT. The chain links TRBV9 to TRBJ2-2, with 12 bases matching TRBD1. J gave up 5 bases and V 4 bases, and 9 bases lay outside the gene matches. The CDR3 length is 17 residues. CDR1 SGDLS and CDR2 YYNGEE come from the germline V gene.

As to this clone: At the DNA level, this CDR3 is encoded by other sequences in the same sample as well. The CDR3: CASSLEGNTEAFF. In DNA, the CDR3 is TGTGCCAGCAGCTTAGAAGGTAACACTGAAGCTTTCTTT. The chain is built from TRBV7-9 and TRBJ1-1; D unresolved. CDR1 is SEHNR, CDR2 FQNEAQ, per germline (reference sequence). The CDR3 runs 13 residues. V lost 1 base, J lost 2 bases, and 5 bases lay in between. The full variable domain, in which reference TRBV7-9 and TRBJ1-1 provide the parts outside the CDR3, is DTGVSQNPRHKITKRGQNVTFRCDPISEHNRLYWYRQTLGQGPEFLTYFQNEAQLEKSRLLSDRFSAERPKGSFSTLEIQRTEQGDSAMYLCASSLEGNTEAFFGQGTRLTVV.

The chain uses TRBV4-3 and TRBJ1-2, with D possibly TRBD1 on 6 matching bases. Germline loops: CDR1 LGHNA, CDR2 YSLEER. This CDR3 has 15 residues. V lost 0 bases and J lost 4, with 12 bases in between. CDR3 in DNA: TGCGCCAGCAGCCAAGAACCAGGGGCTAGCTATGGCTACACCTTC. Translating it yields CASSQEPGASYGYTF.